This TCR beta chain was identified during a study of T-cell reconstitution after alpha-beta-depleted transplantation in children. This clonotype has a handful of counts. The CDR3 is made up of 12 amino acids. V lost 8 bases to trimming and J lost 4 bases, with 11 bases between them. Using unique molecular identifiers, the investigators prepared the TCRbeta library. TCRdb re-analysed the PCR reads in MiXCR, keeping a single row per CDR3 protein. The sample has 500,000 or so distinct CDR3 sequences, around a third seen once. V usage is TRBV12-3 or TRBV12-4 and J usage is TRBJ1-2; D call uncertain. This clonotype was sampled from a human donor who donated a stem cell graft to a child with aplastic anemia. Specimen: PBMCs from the stem cell graft donor, collected from the stem cell graft. The CDR3 region has the DNA TGTGCCAGCGGGGAGGAACCCTATGGCTACACCTTC. The encoded protein is CASGEEPYGYTF.